Reported below is one T cell receptor beta chain. This specimen comes from a study of control samples from healthy donors and cancer patients. Repertoires were generated with immunoSEQ multiplex PCR, while TCRdb's copy carries only in-frame clones and drops some. The repertoire consists of fewer than 200,000 clones, with about 86% occurring once and the leading ten covering roughly 5%. From germline, CDR1 is SNHLY and CDR2 FYNNEI. With V trimmed by 6 bases and J by 2 bases, 5 bases remained unmatched. The CDR3 runs 15 residues. This sequence originates from a woman in her twenties or thirties in good health. The V gene is TRBV2, the J gene TRBJ1-3, with 9 bases matching TRBD1. Sequenced material: blood. The CDR3, as DNA: TGTGCCAGCAGCGCTACAGGGGGCCCTGGAAACACCATATATTTT. Translating gives CASSATGGPGNTIYF.